A selection of T cell receptor beta chains follows, all from one sample in a study of OX40 agonist ivuxolimab in advanced cancers. The assay was immunoSEQ multiplex PCR, and TCRdb's table has in-frame clones only and misses some. The table has about 77,000 clones, roughly 93% seen once; the top ten hold around 0.29%. The sample was CD4+ or CD8+ T cells sorted from blood, taken in a trial of the OX40 agonist ivuxolimab. The receptors derive from an adult with an advanced solid tumor such as melanoma, head and neck, liver or kidney cancer. The CDR3 runs from the conserved cysteine through the conserved F or W. The order of the fields is clone size, D gene, V gene, J gene, CDR3 DNA, CDR3 protein. A D gene is named only where the DNA matches it firmly. Some rows have no size entry. The others give once, few or many, or a class for an expanded clone.

abundance: NA; d_gene: TRBD1; v_gene: TRBV19; j_gene: TRBJ2-7; CDR3nt: TGTGCCAGTATTCATGGGACAGGGAGACCCGGGCCGATTATGAGGGGCCCCTACGAGCAGTACTTC; CDR3aa: CASIHGTGRPGPIMRGPYEQYF
abundance: NA; d_gene: NA; v_gene: TRBV5-1; j_gene: TRBJ2-1; CDR3nt: TGCGCCAGCAGCGGGGACTCCCACAATGAGCAGTTCTTC; CDR3aa: CASSGDSHNEQFF
abundance: NA; d_gene: NA; v_gene: TRBV5-6; j_gene: TRBJ2-5; CDR3nt: TGTGCCAGCAGCCCGCCCCCGGGACTTCTAGAGACCCAGTACTTC; CDR3aa: CASSPPPGLLETQYF
abundance: NA; d_gene: NA; v_gene: TRBV7-2; j_gene: TRBJ2-7; CDR3nt: TGTGCCAGCACCCCGCAAAGAGGGGACGAGCAGTACTTC; CDR3aa: CASTPQRGDEQYF
abundance: NA; d_gene: NA; v_gene: TRBV6-1; j_gene: TRBJ1-5; CDR3nt: TGTGCCACCTGGGGGCAGGTCGGGGGAAATCAGCCCCAGCATTTT; CDR3aa: CATWGQVGGNQPQHF
abundance: once; d_gene: TRBD1; v_gene: TRBV6-5; j_gene: TRBJ1-1; CDR3nt: TGTGCCAGCAGTTACACGGACAGGATGAACACTGAAGCTTTCTTT; CDR3aa: CASSYTDRMNTEAFF
abundance: NA; d_gene: NA; v_gene: TRBV2; j_gene: TRBJ1-4; CDR3nt: TGTGCCAGCAAGGGTACAGCAACTAATGAAAAACTGTTTTTT; CDR3aa: CASKGTATNEKLFF
abundance: NA; d_gene: NA; v_gene: TRBV5-1; j_gene: TRBJ2-3; CDR3nt: TGCGCCAGCAGCTTAGAAGGGGCAGATACGCAGTATTTT; CDR3aa: CASSLEGADTQYF
abundance: NA; d_gene: TRBD2; v_gene: TRBV5-1; j_gene: TRBJ2-1; CDR3nt: TGCGCCAGCAGCTCTGGACTAGCGGGGGGGAATGAGCAGTTCTTC; CDR3aa: CASSSGLAGGNEQFF
abundance: NA; d_gene: TRBD1; v_gene: TRBV27; j_gene: TRBJ1-1; CDR3nt: TGTGCCAGCTTGTCAGGCACAGGGGCGTTAACTTTCTTT; CDR3aa: CASLSGTGALTFF
abundance: NA; d_gene: TRBD1; v_gene: TRBV6-4; j_gene: TRBJ2-5; CDR3nt: TGTGCCAGCAGTGAGAAACAGGGGGCGGGAGAGACCCAGTACTTC; CDR3aa: CASSEKQGAGETQYF
abundance: NA; d_gene: NA; v_gene: TRBV7-9; j_gene: TRBJ1-5; CDR3nt: TGTGCCAGCAGCTTATCGGGGGGGAGCAATCAGCCCCAGCATTTT; CDR3aa: CASSLSGGSNQPQHF
abundance: NA; d_gene: NA; v_gene: TRBV14; j_gene: TRBJ2-2; CDR3nt: TGTGCCAGCAGCCAAGAGAGGGACACCGGGGAGCTGTTTTTT; CDR3aa: CASSQERDTGELFF
abundance: NA; d_gene: NA; v_gene: TRBV10-2; j_gene: TRBJ2-5; CDR3nt: TGCGCCAGCAGTGTAACCCGGGAACAAGAGACCCAGTACTTC; CDR3aa: CASSVTREQETQYF
abundance: NA; d_gene: NA; v_gene: TRBV7-9; j_gene: TRBJ2-3; CDR3nt: TGTGCCAGCAGCGCGGCCCCCCTTGCGGGGACGGCAGATACGCAGTATTTT; CDR3aa: CASSAAPLAGTADTQYF
abundance: NA; d_gene: NA; v_gene: TRBV20-1; j_gene: TRBJ2-7; CDR3nt: TGCAGTGCTGGAGGCAGTTACGAGCAGTACTTC; CDR3aa: CSAGGSYEQYF
abundance: NA; d_gene: TRBD1; v_gene: TRBV18; j_gene: TRBJ1-1; CDR3nt: TGTGCCAGCTCACCGAGACAGGGATCCACTGAAGCTTTCTTT; CDR3aa: CASSPRQGSTEAFF
abundance: NA; d_gene: NA; v_gene: TRBV6-4; j_gene: TRBJ1-5; CDR3nt: TGTGCCAGCAGTGACGATCACGGGGGCAATCAGCCCCAGCATTTT; CDR3aa: CASSDDHGGNQPQHF
abundance: NA; d_gene: NA; v_gene: TRBV6-5; j_gene: TRBJ2-5; CDR3nt: TGTGCCAGCTACACGGGGAAAGAGACCCAGTACTTC; CDR3aa: CASYTGKETQYF
abundance: once; d_gene: NA; v_gene: TRBV5-1; j_gene: TRBJ2-5; CDR3nt: TGCGCCAGCAGCGTCATGGAAGAGACCCAGTACTTC; CDR3aa: CASSVMEETQYF
abundance: NA; d_gene: TRBD1; v_gene: TRBV4-1; j_gene: TRBJ2-5; CDR3nt: TGCGCCAGCAGTCACGACAGGGCCAAGACCCAGTACTTC; CDR3aa: CASSHDRAKTQYF
abundance: NA; d_gene: NA; v_gene: TRBV6-6; j_gene: TRBJ2-5; CDR3nt: TGTGCCAGCATTTCAAGGGGGCAAGAGACCCAGTACTTC; CDR3aa: CASISRGQETQYF
abundance: NA; d_gene: NA; v_gene: TRBV15; j_gene: TRBJ2-2; CDR3nt: TGTGCCACCAGCAGAGGGAACGCGAACACCGGGGAGCTGTTTTTT; CDR3aa: CATSRGNANTGELFF
abundance: NA; d_gene: NA; v_gene: TRBV2; j_gene: TRBJ2-1; CDR3nt: TGTGCCAGCACGGGTGAACCTACCCCCAACAATGAGCAGTTCTTC; CDR3aa: CASTGEPTPNNEQFF
abundance: once; d_gene: NA; v_gene: TRBV7-9; j_gene: TRBJ2-2; CDR3nt: TGTGCCAGCAGCTTAGCTAGCTCCACCGGGGAGCTGTTTTTT; CDR3aa: CASSLASSTGELFF
abundance: NA; d_gene: NA; v_gene: TRBV27; j_gene: TRBJ2-7; CDR3nt: TGTGCCAGCAGTTCAATTGGAAGCTCCTACGAGCAGTACTTC; CDR3aa: CASSSIGSSYEQYF
abundance: NA; d_gene: NA; v_gene: TRBV11-2; j_gene: TRBJ1-5; CDR3nt: TGTGCCAGCAGCTTCCGGGTGGGGCAGCCCCAGCATTTT; CDR3aa: CASSFRVGQPQHF